A selection of T cell receptor beta chains follows, all from one sample in a study of blood T cell repertoires in COVID-19. The assay was immunoSEQ multiplex PCR, and TCRdb's table has in-frame clones only and misses some. In the table there are fewer than 350,000 clones, about 86% of which are singletons. Sequenced input: PBMCs or T cells enriched from blood (not recorded which). These receptors were taken from a woman aged 40 to 50 with acute COVID-19. Both conserved end residues are part of each CDR3. The order of the fields is D gene, J gene, clone size, V gene, CDR3 protein, CDR3 DNA. The D gene is left open where the match is weak. Size is omitted from some rows. Given values are once, few, many or a class for expanded clones.

>.|TRBJ2-1|many|TRBV7-3
CASSAGGYNEQFF
TGTGCCAGCAGCGCCGGAGGATACAATGAGCAGTTCTTC
>TRBD1|TRBJ2-1|.|TRBV7-2
CASSPYGQGRDEQFF
TGTGCCAGCAGCCCTTATGGACAGGGTAGGGATGAGCAGTTCTTC
>.|TRBJ1-1|.|TRBV5-1
CASSLNSLRTEAFF
TGCGCCAGCAGCTTGAACAGCTTGAGAACTGAAGCTTTCTTT
>TRBD2|TRBJ2-3|few|TRBV19
CASSTPRFGAGDDLGTDTQYF
TGTGCCAGTAGTACTCCCCGATTCGGGGCGGGAGACGATCTGGGCACAGATACGCAGTATTTT
>.|TRBJ2-3|.|TRBV18
CASSPSGTDTQYF
TGTGCCAGCTCACCATCGGGCACAGATACGCAGTATTTT
>TRBD1|TRBJ1-1|.|TRBV5-1
CASSPAPGQMNTEAFF
TGCGCCAGCAGCCCAGCCCCGGGACAGATGAACACTGAAGCTTTCTTT
>.|TRBJ1-2|.|TRBV12-3/TRBV12-4
CASSFQGRTGYTF
TGTGCCAGCAGTTTTCAGGGGCGAACTGGCTACACCTTC
>.|TRBJ1-1|.|TRBV19
CASSPGWGNRMNTEAFF
TGTGCCAGTAGTCCTGGGTGGGGCAACCGTATGAACACTGAAGCTTTCTTT
>.|TRBJ2-2|.|TRBV3-1/TRBV3-2
CASSQVLSADTGELFF
TGTGCCAGCAGCCAAGTACTGTCCGCGGACACCGGGGAGCTGTTTTTT
>TRBD2|TRBJ2-2|.|TRBV24-1
CATSGVAGKDTGELFF
TGTGCCACCAGTGGGGTAGCGGGAAAAGACACCGGGGAGCTGTTTTTT
>TRBD1|TRBJ1-6|.|TRBV5-4
CASSLAPDRAPNSPLHF
TGTGCCAGCAGCTTGGCTCCCGACAGGGCCCCAAATTCACCCCTCCACTTT
>.|TRBJ1-3|.|TRBV6-1
CASSDKGSGNTIYF
TGTGCCAGCAGTGACAAGGGGTCAGGAAACACCATATATTTT
>TRBD1|TRBJ1-6|once|TRBV6-5
CASTGQGLPLHF
TGTGCCAGCACGGGACAGGGGTTGCCCCTCCACTTT
>.|TRBJ2-1|.|TRBV4-2
CASSQVEGNEQFF
TGTGCCAGCAGCCAAGTTGAGGGTAATGAGCAGTTCTTC
>.|TRBJ2-5|.|TRBV6-2/TRBV6-3
CASSYFGLGGETQYF
TGTGCCAGCAGTTACTTCGGGTTAGGGGGAGAGACCCAGTACTTC
>.|TRBJ1-4|.|TRBV7-6
CASSEKTRGNEKLFF
TGTGCCAGCAGCGAAAAAACACGGGGGAATGAAAAACTGTTTTTT
>.|TRBJ1-1|.|TRBV6-2/TRBV6-3
CASSYVGALAFF
TGTGCCAGCAGTTACGTGGGGGCTTTAGCTTTCTTT
>.|TRBJ1-2|once|TRBV4-2
CASSQGGGGYGYTF
TGTGCCAGCAGCCAAGGGGGGGGTGGATACGGCTACACCTTC
>TRBD2|TRBJ2-5|.|TRBV7-3
CASSPTGGRGETQYF
TGTGCCAGCAGCCCCACCGGGGGGAGGGGTGAGACCCAGTACTTC
>.|TRBJ1-1|once|TRBV2
CASSGWGGNTEAFF
TGTGCCAGCAGTGGGTGGGGAGGGAACACTGAAGCTTTCTTT
>.|TRBJ2-3|.|TRBV27
CASRALADTQYF
TGTGCCAGCAGGGCACTAGCAGATACGCAGTATTTT
>TRBD1|TRBJ2-5|.|TRBV6-5
CASRTGGGQTQYF
TGTGCCAGCAGGACAGGGGGCGGTCAGACCCAGTACTTC
>TRBD1|TRBJ2-4|.|TRBV7-2
CASSPETGGMENIQYF
TGTGCCAGCAGCCCAGAGACAGGGGGAATGGAAAACATTCAGTACTTC
>.|TRBJ2-3|.|TRBV27
CASSPYPSTDTQYF
TGTGCCAGCAGTCCTTATCCTAGCACAGATACGCAGTATTTT
>.|TRBJ1-4|.|TRBV3-1/TRBV3-2
CASSQFVTGSNEKLFF
TGTGCCAGCAGCCAATTCGTTACAGGGAGTAATGAAAAACTGTTTTTT
>TRBD2|TRBJ2-7|.|TRBV28
CASRGSGSLYEQYF
TGTGCCAGCAGGGGGAGCGGGAGTTTGTACGAGCAGTACTTC
>TRBD1|TRBJ2-2|.|TRBV29-1
CSVESVGDRENTGELFF
TGCAGCGTTGAATCAGTCGGTGACAGGGAAAACACCGGGGAGCTGTTTTTT
>.|TRBJ1-6|.|TRBV7-9
CASSWQNSPLHF
TGTGCCAGCAGCTGGCAGAATTCACCCCTCCACTTT
>.|TRBJ2-7|.|TRBV3-1/TRBV3-2
CASSQDHGTALYEQYF
TGTGCCAGCAGCCAAGACCATGGGACTGCTCTCTACGAGCAGTACTTC
>.|TRBJ2-6|once|TRBV4-1
CASSRSSVSGANVLTF
TGCGCCAGCAGCCGATCGTCGGTCTCTGGGGCCAACGTCCTGACTTTC
>TRBD1|TRBJ1-5|.|TRBV5-8
CASSSNRGRTYQPQHF
TGTGCCAGCAGCTCCAACAGGGGGCGGACGTATCAGCCCCAGCATTTT
>TRBD2|TRBJ2-4|.|TRBV18
CASSPVSLAGIGSKNIQYF
TGTGCCAGCTCCCCGGTCTCTCTAGCGGGAATCGGATCCAAAAACATTCAGTACTTC
>TRBD1|TRBJ1-1|.|TRBV6-5
CASSRTGVEAFF
TGTGCCAGCAGCCGGACAGGGGTCGAAGCTTTCTTT
>.|TRBJ1-1|.|TRBV6-5
CASSYSDTTNTEAFF
TGTGCCAGCAGTTACTCTGACACCACGAACACTGAAGCTTTCTTT
>.|TRBJ2-3|.|TRBV6-5
CASSYGGGFTDTQYF
TGTGCCAGCAGTTACGGGGGAGGTTTCACAGATACGCAGTATTTT
>.|TRBJ1-5|once|TRBV7-9
CASSPGTGSNQPQHF
TGTGCCAGCAGTCCCGGGACTGGGAGCAATCAGCCCCAGCATTTT
>.|TRBJ2-5|once|TRBV7-2
CASSLKRGETQYF
TGTGCCAGCAGCTTGAAAAGGGGAGAGACCCAGTACTTC
>.|TRBJ2-3|.|TRBV21-1
CASSKVLWRGSTDTQYF
TGTGCCAGCAGCAAAGTATTGTGGCGCGGGAGCACAGATACGCAGTATTTT
>.|TRBJ2-7|few|TRBV28
CASSLVGDEQYF
TGTGCCAGCAGTTTAGTCGGTGACGAGCAGTACTTC
>.|TRBJ2-2|few|TRBV7-6
CASSSRYTGELFF
TGTGCCAGCAGTAGCCGGTACACCGGGGAGCTGTTTTTT
>.|TRBJ2-4|.|TRBV12-3/TRBV12-4
CASSLGGENIQYF
TGTGCCAGCAGTTTAGGGGGGGAAAACATTCAGTACTTC
>.|TRBJ2-3|.|TRBV11-3
CASSLASGVGRDTQYF
TGTGCCAGCAGCTTAGCTTCGGGAGTTGGGCGAGATACGCAGTATTTT
>.|TRBJ1-4|.|TRBV11-2
CASSLEGQVGKLFF
TGTGCCAGCAGCTTAGAGGGGCAAGTAGGAAAACTGTTTTTT
>TRBD1|TRBJ1-2|.|TRBV6-5
CASLRSQGNYGYTF
TGTGCCAGCTTACGGTCACAGGGGAACTATGGCTACACCTTC
>.|TRBJ2-7|.|TRBV12-3/TRBV12-4
CASSPYSYEQYF
TGTGCCAGCAGCCCCTACTCCTACGAGCAGTACTTC
>TRBD1|TRBJ2-7|.|TRBV6-5
CASRGDRGGPYEQYF
TGTGCCAGCAGGGGCGACAGGGGGGGACCCTACGAGCAGTACTTC
>TRBD2|TRBJ2-1|.|TRBV7-8
CASSPGTSGSIGSYNEQFF
TGTGCCAGCAGCCCGGGGACTAGCGGGAGTATAGGGTCCTACAATGAGCAGTTCTTC